The T cell receptor beta chain described here comes from a study of early stage breast cancer tumors. Whole-study context: Seven or eight ER+/PR+/HER2- tumors were invasive ductal; four were invasive lobular.

This CDR3 has 12 residues. V was trimmed by 4 bases and J by 6 bases, leaving 10 bases between them. CDR1 and CDR2 (germline): SGHDT, YYEEEE. This table comes from immunoSEQ multiplex PCR, and its TCRdb copy is limited to in-frame clones, with some not included. This table holds around 71,000 clones, roughly three quarters found once. As for this clone: Its antigen is not known.

Study-wide points: Unsorted bulk genomic DNA sequencing lacked pairing and functional marker data. Tumors had 2 to 3-fold higher T cell density than normal breast.

The chain employs TRBV5-6 and TRBJ1-2, with D unclear. The sequenced sample consisted of blood. The receptor's source is a person aged 55 to 69 with breast cancer. The CDR3, as DNA: TGTGCCAGCAGCGACGGAGCAGATGGCTACACCTTC. Protein: CASSDGADGYTF.